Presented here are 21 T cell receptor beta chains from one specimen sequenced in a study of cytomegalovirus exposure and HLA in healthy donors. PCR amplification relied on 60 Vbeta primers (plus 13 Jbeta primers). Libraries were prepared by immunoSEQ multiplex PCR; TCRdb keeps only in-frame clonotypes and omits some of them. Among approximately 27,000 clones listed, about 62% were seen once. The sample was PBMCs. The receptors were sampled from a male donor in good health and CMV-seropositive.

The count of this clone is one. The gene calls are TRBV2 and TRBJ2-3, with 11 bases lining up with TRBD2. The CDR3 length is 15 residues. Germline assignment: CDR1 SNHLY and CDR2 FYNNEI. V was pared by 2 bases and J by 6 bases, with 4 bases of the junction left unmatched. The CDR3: CASSETSGGRDTQYF. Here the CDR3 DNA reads TGTGCCAGCAGTGAAACTAGCGGGGGCCGGGATACGCAGTATTTT.

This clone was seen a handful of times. The CDR3: CASRVGQGYGYTF. DNA for the CDR3: TGTGCCAGCAGGGTGGGACAGGGCTATGGCTACACCTTC. The chain combines TRBV2 with TRBJ1-2, with 9 bases that match TRBD1. Germline CDR1 SNHLY, CDR2 FYNNEI. The CDR3 totals 13 residues. Trimming at V came to 6 bases and at J to 4 bases, leaving 3 bases not matched to a gene.

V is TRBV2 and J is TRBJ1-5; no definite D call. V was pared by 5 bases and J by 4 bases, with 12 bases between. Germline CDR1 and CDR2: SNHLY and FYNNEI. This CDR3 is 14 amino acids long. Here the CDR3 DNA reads TGTGCCAGCAGTCTAGGAGGGAGGAATCAGCCCCAGCATTTT. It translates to CASSLGGRNQPQHF.

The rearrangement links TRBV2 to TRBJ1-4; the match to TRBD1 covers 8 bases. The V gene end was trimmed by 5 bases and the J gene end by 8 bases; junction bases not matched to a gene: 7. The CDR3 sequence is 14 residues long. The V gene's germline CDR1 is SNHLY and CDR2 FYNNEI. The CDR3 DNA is TGTGCCAGCAGTTTCGACAGGGGTAGGGAAAAACTGTTTTTT. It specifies CASSFDRGREKLFF.

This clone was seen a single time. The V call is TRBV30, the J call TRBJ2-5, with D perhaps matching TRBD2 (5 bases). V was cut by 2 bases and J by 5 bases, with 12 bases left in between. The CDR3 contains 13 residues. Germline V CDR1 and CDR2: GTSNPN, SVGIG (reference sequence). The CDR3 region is CAWSKGVIETQYF. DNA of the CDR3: TGTGCCTGGAGTAAGGGAGTGATTGAGACCCAGTACTTC.

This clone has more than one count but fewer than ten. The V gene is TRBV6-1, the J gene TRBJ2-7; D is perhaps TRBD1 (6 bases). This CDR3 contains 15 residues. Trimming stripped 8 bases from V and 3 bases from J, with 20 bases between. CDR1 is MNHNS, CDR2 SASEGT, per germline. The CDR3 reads CASASGIRGGYEQYF. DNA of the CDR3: TGTGCCAGCGCGTCCGGGATCAGGGGCGGCTACGAGCAGTACTTC.

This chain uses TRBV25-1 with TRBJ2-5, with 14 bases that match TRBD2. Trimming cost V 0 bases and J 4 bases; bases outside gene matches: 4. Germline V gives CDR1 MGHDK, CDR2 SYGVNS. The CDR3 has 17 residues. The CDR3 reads CASSEYRLAGGRETQYF. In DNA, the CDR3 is TGTGCCAGCAGTGAATATCGACTAGCGGGGGGGCGAGAGACCCAGTACTTC.

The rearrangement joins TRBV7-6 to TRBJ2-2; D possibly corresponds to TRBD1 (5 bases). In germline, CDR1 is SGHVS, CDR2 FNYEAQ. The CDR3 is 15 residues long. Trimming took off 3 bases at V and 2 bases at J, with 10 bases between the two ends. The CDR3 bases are TGTGCCAGCAGCTTGATTCAGGGTAACACCGGGGAGCTGTTTTTT. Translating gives CASSLIQGNTGELFF.

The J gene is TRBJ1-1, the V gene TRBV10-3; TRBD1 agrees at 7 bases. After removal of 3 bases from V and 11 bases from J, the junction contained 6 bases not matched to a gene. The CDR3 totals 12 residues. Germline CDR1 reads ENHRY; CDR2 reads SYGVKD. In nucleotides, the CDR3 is TGTGCCATCAGTGAAGGGGGCTCGGTGGCTTTCTTT. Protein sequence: CAISEGGSVAFF.

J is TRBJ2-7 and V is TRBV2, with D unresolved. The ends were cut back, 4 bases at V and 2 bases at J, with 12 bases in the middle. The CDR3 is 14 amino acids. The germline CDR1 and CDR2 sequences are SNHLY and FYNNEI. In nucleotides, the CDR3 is TGTGCCAGCAGTGTAGCCCCCCCTCCCTACGAGCAGTACTTC. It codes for CASSVAPPPYEQYF.

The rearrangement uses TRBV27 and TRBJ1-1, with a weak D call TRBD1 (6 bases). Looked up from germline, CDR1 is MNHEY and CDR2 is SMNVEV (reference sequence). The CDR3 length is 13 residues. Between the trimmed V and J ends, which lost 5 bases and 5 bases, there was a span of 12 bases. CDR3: CASSPYGQTEAFF. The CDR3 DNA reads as TGTGCCAGCAGTCCCTATGGACAGACTGAAGCTTTCTTT.

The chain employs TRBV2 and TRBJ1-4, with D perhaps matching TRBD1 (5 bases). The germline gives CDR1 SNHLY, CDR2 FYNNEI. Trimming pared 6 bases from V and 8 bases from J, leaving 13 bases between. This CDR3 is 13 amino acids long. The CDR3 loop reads CASRPGLLEKLFF. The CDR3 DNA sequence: TGTGCCAGCAGGCCGGGACTGCTCGAAAAACTGTTTTTT.

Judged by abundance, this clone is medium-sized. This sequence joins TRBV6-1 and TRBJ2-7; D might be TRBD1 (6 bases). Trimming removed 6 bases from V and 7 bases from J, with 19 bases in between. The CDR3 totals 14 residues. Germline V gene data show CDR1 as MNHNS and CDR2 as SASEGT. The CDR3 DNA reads TGTGCCAGCAGACCGGGCCGGGACACTGATGAGCAGTACTTC. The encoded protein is CASRPGRDTDEQYF.

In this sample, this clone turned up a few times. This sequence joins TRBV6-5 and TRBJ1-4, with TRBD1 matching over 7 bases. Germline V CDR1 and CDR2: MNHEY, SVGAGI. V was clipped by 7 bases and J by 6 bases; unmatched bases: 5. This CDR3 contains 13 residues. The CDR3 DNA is TGTGCCAGCACCGGGACAGAATATGAAAAACTGTTTTTT. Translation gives CASTGTEYEKLFF.

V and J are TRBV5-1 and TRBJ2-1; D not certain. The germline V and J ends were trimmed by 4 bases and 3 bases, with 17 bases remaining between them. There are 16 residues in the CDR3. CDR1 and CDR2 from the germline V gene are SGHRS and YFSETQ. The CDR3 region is CASSPPPAASYNEQFF. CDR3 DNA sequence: TGCGCCAGCAGCCCTCCGCCCGCGGCGAGCTACAATGAGCAGTTCTTC.

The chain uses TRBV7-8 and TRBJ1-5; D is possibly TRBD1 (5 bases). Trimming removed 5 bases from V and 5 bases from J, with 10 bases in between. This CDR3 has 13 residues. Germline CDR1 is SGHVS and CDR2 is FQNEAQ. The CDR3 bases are TGTGCCAGCAGCGCAACGGGGGATCAGCCCCAGCATTTT. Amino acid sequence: CASSATGDQPQHF.

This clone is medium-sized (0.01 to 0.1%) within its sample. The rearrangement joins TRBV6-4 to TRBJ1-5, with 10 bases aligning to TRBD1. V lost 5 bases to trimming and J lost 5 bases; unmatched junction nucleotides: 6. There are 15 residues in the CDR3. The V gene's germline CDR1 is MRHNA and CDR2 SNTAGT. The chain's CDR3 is CASSQRTGGDQPQHF. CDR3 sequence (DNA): TGTGCCAGCAGTCAGAGGACAGGGGGAGATCAGCCCCAGCATTTT.

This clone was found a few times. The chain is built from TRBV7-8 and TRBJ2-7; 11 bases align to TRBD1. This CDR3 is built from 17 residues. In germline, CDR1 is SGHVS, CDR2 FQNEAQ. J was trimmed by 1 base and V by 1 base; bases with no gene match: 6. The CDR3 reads CASSLGTGGIDSYEQYF. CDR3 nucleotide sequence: TGTGCCAGCAGCTTAGGGACAGGGGGCATTGATTCCTACGAGCAGTACTTC.

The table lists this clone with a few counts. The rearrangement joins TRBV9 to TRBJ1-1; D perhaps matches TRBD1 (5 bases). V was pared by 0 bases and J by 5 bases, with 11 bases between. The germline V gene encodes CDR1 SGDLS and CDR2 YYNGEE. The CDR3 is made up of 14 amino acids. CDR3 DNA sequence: TGTGCCAGCAGCGTAGATATTAGGGGAACTGAAGCTTTCTTT. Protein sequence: CASSVDIRGTEAFF.

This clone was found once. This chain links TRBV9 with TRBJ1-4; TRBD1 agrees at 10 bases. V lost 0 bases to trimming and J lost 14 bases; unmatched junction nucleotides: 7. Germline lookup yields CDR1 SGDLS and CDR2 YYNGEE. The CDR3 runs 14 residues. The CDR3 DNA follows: TGTGCCAGCAGCGTAGAGACAGGGGGCGACCTCCTGTTTTTT. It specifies CASSVETGGDLLFF.

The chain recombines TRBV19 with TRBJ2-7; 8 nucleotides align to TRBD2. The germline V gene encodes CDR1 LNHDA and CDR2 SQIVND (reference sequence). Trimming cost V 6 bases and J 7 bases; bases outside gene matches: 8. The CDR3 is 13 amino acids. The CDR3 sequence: CASRRLAGREQYF. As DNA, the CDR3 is TGTGCCAGTAGGAGGCTAGCGGGTAGGGAGCAGTACTTC. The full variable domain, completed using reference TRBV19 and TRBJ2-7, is DGGITQSPKYLFRKEGQNVTLSCEQNLNHDAMYWYRQDPGQGLRLIYYSQIVNDFQKGDIAEGYSVSREKKESFPLTVTSAQKNPTAFYLCASRRLAGREQYFGPGTRLTVT.